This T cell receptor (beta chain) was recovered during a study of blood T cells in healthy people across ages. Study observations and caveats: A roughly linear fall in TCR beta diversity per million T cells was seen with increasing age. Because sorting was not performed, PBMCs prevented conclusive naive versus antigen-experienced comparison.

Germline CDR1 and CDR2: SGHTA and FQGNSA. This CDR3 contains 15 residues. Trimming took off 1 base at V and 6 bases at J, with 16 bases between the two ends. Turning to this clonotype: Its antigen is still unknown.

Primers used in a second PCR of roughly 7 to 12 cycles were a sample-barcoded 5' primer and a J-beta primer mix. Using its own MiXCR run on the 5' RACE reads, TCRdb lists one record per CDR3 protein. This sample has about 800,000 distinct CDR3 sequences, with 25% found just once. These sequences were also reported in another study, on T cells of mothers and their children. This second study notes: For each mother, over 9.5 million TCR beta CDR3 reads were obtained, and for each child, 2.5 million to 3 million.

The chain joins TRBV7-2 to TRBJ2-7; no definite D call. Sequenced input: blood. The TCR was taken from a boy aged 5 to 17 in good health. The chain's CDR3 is CASSLGSWGLVEQYF. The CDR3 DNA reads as TGTGCCAGCAGCTTAGGTTCGTGGGGTCTCGTCGAGCAGTACTTC.